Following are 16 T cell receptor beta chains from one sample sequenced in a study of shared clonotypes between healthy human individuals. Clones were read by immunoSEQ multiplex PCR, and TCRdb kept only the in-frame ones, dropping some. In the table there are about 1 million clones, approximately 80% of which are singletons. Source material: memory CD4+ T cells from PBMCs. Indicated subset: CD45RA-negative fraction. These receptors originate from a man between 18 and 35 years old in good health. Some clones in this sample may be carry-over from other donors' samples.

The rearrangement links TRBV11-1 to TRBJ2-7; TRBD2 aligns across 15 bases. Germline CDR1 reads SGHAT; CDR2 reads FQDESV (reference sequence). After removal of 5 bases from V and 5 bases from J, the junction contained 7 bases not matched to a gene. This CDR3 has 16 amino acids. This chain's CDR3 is CASSPGLAGGTHEQYF. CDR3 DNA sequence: TGTGCCAGCAGCCCAGGACTAGCGGGAGGGACCCACGAGCAGTACTTC.

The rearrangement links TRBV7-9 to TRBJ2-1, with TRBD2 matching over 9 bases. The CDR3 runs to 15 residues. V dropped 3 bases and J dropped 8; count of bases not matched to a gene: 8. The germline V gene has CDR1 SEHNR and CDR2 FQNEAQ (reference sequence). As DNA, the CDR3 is TGTGCCAGCAGCTTCGATAGCGGGAGCACGTATGAGCAGTTCTTC. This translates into CASSFDSGSTYEQFF.

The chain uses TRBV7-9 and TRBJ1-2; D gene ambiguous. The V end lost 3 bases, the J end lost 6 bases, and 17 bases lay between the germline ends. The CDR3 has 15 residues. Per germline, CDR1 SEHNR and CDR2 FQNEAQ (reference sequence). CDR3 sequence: CASSFLVAGGDGYTF. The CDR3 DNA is TGTGCCAGCAGCTTTTTGGTCGCCGGAGGAGATGGCTACACCTTC.

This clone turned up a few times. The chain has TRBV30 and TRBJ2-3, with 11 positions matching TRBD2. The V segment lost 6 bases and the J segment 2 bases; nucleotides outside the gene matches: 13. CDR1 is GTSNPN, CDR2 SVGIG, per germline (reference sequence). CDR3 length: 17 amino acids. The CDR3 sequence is CACVLAGGPIITDTQYF. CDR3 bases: TGTGCCTGCGTCTTAGCGGGAGGGCCCATCATCACAGATACGCAGTATTTT.

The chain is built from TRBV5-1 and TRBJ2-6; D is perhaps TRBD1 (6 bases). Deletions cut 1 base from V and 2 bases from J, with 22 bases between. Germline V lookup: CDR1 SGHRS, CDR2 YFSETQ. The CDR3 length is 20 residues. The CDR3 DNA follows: TGCGCCAGCAGCTTGAATAGGCAGGGACATCCTGGCGCTGGGGCCAACGTCCTGACTTTC. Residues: CASSLNRQGHPGAGANVLTF.

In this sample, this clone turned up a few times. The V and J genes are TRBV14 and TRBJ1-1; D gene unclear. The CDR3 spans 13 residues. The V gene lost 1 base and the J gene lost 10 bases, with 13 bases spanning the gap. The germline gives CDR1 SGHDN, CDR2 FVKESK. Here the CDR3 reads CASSQGRLPGAFF. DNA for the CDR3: TGTGCCAGCAGCCAAGGGAGGCTCCCTGGAGCTTTCTTT.

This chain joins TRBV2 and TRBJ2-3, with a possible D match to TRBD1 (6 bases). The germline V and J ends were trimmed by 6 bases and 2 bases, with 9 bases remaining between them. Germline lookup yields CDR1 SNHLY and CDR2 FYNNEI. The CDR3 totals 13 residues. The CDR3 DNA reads TGTGCCAGCAGAGGACAGATCACAGATACGCAGTATTTT. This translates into CASRGQITDTQYF. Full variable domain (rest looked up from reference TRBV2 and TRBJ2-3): EPEVTQTPSHQVTQMGQEVILRCVPISNHLYFYWYRQILGQKVEFLVSFYNNEISEKSEIFDDQFSVERPDGSNFTLKIRSTKLEDSAMYFCASRGQITDTQYFGPGTRLTVL.

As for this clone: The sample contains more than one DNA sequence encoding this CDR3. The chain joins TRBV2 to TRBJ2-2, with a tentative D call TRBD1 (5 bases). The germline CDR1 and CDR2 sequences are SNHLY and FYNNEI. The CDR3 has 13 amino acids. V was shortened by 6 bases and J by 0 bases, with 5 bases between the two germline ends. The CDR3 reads CASSRANTGELFF. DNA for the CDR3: TGTGCCAGCAGCAGGGCGAACACCGGGGAGCTGTTTTTT.

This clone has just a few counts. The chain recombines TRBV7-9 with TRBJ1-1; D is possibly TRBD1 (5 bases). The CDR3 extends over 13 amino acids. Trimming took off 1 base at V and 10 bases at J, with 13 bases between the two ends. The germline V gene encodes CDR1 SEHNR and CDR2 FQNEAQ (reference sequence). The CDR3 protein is CASSLGQGGGAFF. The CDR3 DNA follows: TGTGCCAGCAGCTTAGGGCAAGGTGGGGGAGCTTTCTTT.

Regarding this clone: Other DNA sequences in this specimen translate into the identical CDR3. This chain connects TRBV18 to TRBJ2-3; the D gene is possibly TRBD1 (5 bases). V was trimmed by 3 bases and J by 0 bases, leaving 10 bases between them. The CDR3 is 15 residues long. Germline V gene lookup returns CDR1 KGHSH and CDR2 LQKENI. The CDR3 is CASSPRQGSTDTQYF. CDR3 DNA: TGTGCCAGCTCACCCCGGCAGGGAAGCACAGATACGCAGTATTTT.

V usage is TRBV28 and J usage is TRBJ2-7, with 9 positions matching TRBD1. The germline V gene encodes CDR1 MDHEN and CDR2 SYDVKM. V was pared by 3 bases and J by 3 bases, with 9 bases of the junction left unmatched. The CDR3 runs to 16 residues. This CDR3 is CASSFRPGTGFYEQYF. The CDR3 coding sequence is TGTGCCAGCAGTTTTAGACCCGGGACAGGGTTCTACGAGCAGTACTTC.

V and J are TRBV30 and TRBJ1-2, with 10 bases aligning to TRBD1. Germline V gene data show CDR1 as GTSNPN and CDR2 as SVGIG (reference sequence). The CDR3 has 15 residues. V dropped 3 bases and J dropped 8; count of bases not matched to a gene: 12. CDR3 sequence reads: CAWRRRDRGGGGYTF. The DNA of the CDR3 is TGTGCCTGGAGACGACGGGACAGGGGAGGTGGGGGCTACACCTTC.

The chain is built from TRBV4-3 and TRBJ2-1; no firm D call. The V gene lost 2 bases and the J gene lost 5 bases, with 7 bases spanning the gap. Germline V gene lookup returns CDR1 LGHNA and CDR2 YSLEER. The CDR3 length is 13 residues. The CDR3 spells CASSQIRNNEQFF. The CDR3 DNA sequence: TGCGCCAGCAGCCAAATACGGAACAATGAGCAGTTCTTC.

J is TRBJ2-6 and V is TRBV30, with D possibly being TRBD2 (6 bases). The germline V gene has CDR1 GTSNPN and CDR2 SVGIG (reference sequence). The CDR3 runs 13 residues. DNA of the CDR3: TGTAGTGGCTGGGGGGCTGGGGCCAACGTCCTGACTTTC. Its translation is CSGWGAGANVLTF.

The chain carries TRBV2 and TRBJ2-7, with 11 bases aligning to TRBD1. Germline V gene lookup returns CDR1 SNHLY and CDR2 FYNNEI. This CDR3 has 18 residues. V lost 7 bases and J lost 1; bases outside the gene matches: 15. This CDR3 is CASNFVGQGGYGSYEQYF. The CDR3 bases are TGTGCCAGCAACTTCGTGGGACAGGGGGGTTATGGGTCCTACGAGCAGTACTTC.

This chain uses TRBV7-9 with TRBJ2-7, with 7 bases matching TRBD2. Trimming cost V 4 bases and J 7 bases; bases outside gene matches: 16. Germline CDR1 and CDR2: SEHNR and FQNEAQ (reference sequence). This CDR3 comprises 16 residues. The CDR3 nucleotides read TGTGCCAGCAGCTCCACACCCCCCGGGGGAGGGTGGGAGCAGTACTTC. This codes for CASSSTPPGGGWEQYF.